The T cell receptor (beta chain) under discussion was sequenced for a study of T cell changes during pregnancy in multiple sclerosis. Here immunoSEQ multiplex PCR was the method, and the copy in TCRdb shows in-frame clones only, minus some. The table has tens of thousands of clones, 70% to 90% seen once. Per the germline V gene, CDR1 is SGHRS and CDR2 is YFSETQ. V gave up 1 base and J gave up 5 bases, with 11 bases separating them. This CDR3 has 14 residues. V is TRBV5-1 and J is TRBJ2-3, with D tentatively TRBD1 (5 bases). This specimen was CD4+ T cells from peripheral blood mononuclear cells, taken before pregnancy. This clonotype was obtained from a female donor with multiple sclerosis, enrolled in a pregnancy study. This CDR3 reads CASSLSQARDTQYF. The CDR3 DNA is TGCGCCAGCAGCTTGTCACAGGCAAGAGATACGCAGTATTTT.